This T cell receptor (beta chain) was identified during a study of identifying expanded T cells in peripheral blood. Findings and caveats of the study: Technical replicates showed about 1.2 changed clones; roughly two weeks around 15; four weeks 19. Across healthy donors, higher total template counts meant significantly greater roughly 2-week count variance.

J lost 6 bases, V lost 5 bases, and 11 bases had no gene match. This CDR3 region has 15 residues. Germline CDR1 PRHDT, CDR2 FYEKMQ (reference sequence). Collection occurred without any documented infections or immune events in donors. Comment on this clone: Antigen: not known.

TCRdb's copy holds only in-frame clones and misses some; the assay was immunoSEQ multiplex PCR. Seen here are about 85,000 clones, around 89% observed once, and the top ten hold roughly 19%. This clonotype originated in a person aged 18 to 75 in good health. The V and J genes are TRBV13 and TRBJ2-7; 9 nucleotides line up with TRBD1. Sequenced sample: blood. CDR3: CASSKEGQGSSEQYF. In DNA, the CDR3 is TGTGCCAGCAGCAAAGAGGGACAGGGCTCGTCCGAGCAGTACTTC.